This T cell receptor (beta chain) was retrieved from a study of cytomegalovirus exposure and HLA in healthy donors. Primers: 60 Vbeta forward and 13 Jbeta reverse. Original processing methods: Unique TCR beta chains totaled some 80 million in a later count, with around 10 million of them shared. Clones were read by immunoSEQ multiplex PCR, and TCRdb kept only the in-frame ones, dropping some. The DNA gave D and trimming, while V, J and clone size come from that table. Of 130,000 or so clones in the sample, around 80% are singletons; the top ten hold about 2%. The count of this clone is one. Its antigen is currently unknown. Germline assignment: CDR1 MNHNS and CDR2 SASEGT. The CDR3 sequence is 14 residues long. Trimming removed 5 bases from V and 5 bases from J; junction bases left unmatched: 7. Study-level findings and limits: In a later analysis, TCR beta V- and J-gene trimming was associated with a missense DCLRE1C variant.

This TCR derives from a man aged 25-40 years in good health and CMV-seronegative. V gene TRBV6-1 combines with J gene TRBJ1-2, with TRBD1 matching over 8 bases. Sequences were obtained from PBMCs. For the CDR3, the DNA is TGTGCCAGCAGTCTTCGGACAGGGTCGTATGGCTACACCTTC. Its translation is CASSLRTGSYGYTF.